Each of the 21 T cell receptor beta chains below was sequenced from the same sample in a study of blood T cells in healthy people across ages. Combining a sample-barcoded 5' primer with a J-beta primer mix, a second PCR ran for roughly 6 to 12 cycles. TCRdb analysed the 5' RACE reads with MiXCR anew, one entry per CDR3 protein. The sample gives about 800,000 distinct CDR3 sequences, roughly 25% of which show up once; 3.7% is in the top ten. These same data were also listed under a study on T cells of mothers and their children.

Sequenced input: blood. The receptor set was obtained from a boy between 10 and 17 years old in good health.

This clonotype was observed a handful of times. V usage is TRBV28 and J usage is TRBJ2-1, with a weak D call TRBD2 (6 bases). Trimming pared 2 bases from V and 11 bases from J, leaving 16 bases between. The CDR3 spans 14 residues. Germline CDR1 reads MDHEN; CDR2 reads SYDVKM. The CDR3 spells CASSLVLERVKQFF. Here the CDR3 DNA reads TGTGCCAGCAGTTTAGTCCTTGAGCGGGTAAAGCAGTTCTTC.

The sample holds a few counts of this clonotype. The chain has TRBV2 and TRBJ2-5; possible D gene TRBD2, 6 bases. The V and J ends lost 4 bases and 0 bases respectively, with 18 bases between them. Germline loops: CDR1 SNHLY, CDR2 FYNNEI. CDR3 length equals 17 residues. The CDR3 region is CASSVPERTGDQETQYF. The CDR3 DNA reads TGTGCCAGCAGTGTCCCCGAACGGACGGGGGACCAAGAGACCCAGTACTTC.

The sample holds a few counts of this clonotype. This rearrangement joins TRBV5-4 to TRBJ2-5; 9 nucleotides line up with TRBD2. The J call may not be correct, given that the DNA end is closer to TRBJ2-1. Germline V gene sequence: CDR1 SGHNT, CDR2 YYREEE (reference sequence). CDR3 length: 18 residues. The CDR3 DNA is TGTGCCAGCAGCTTGCCCCGGAGGCTAGCGGGACTCGACAATGAGCAGTTCTTC. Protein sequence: CASSLPRRLAGLDNEQFF.

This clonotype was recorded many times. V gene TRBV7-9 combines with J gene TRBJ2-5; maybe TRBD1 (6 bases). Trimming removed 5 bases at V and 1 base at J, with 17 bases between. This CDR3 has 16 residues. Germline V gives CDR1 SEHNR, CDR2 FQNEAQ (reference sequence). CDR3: CASSLGGRGAQETQYF. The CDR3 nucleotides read TGTGCCAGCAGCCTGGGTGGCAGGGGAGCCCAAGAGACCCAGTACTTC.

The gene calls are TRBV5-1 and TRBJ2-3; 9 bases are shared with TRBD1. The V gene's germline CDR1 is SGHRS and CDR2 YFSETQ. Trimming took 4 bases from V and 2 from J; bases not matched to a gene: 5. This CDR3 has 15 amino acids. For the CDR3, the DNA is TGCGCCAGCAGCGACGGACAGGGGCCCACAGATACGCAGTATTTT. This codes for CASSDGQGPTDTQYF.

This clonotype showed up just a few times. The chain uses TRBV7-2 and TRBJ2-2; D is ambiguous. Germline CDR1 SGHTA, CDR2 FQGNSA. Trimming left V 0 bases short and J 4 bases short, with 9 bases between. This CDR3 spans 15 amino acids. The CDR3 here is CASSLAGQSTGELFF. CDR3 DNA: TGTGCCAGCAGCTTAGCGGGCCAGAGCACCGGGGAGCTGTTTTTT.

CDR3 sequence reads: CASSLRGGLTDTQYF. CDR3 DNA sequence: TGTGCCAGCAGCTTACGCGGGGGGCTCACAGATACGCAGTATTTT. The gene calls are TRBV7-2 and TRBJ2-3; TRBD2 matches at 8 bases. The CDR3 runs to 15 residues. Germline loops: CDR1 SGHTA, CDR2 FQGNSA. J was trimmed by 2 bases and V by 2 bases; bases with no gene match: 3. The full variable domain, completed using reference TRBV7-2 and TRBJ2-3, is GAGVSQSPSNKVTEKGKDVELRCDPISGHTALYWYRQSLGQGLEFLIYFQGNSAPDKSGLPSDRFSAERTGGSVSTLTIQRTQQEDSAVYLCASSLRGGLTDTQYFGPGTRLTVL.

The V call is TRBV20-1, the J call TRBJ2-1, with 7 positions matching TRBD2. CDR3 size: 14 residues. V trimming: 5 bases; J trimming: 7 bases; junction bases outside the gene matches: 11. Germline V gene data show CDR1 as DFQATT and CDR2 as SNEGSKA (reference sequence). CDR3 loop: CSAPISLAANEQFF. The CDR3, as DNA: TGCAGTGCTCCCATTTCGCTAGCGGCGAATGAGCAGTTCTTC.

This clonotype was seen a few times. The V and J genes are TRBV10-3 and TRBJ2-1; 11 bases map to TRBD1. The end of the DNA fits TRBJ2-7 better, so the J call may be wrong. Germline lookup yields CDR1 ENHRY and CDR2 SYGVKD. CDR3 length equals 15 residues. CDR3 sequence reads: CAISDRDRGAEEQYF. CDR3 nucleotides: TGTGCCATCAGTGACCGGGACAGGGGGGCGGAAGAGCAGTACTTC.

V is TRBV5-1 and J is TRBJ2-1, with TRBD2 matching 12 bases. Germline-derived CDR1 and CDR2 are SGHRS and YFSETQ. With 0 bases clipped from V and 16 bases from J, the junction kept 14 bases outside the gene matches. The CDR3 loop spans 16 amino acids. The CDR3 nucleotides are TGCGCCAGCAGCTTGGGTCTAGCGGGAGGGCCTTCAGTTCAATTCTTC. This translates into CASSLGLAGGPSVQFF.

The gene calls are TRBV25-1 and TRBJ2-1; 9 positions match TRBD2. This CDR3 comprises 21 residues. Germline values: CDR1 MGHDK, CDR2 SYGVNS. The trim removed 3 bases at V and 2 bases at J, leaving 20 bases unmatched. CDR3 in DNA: TGTGCCAGCAGTGATAGCGGGAGCTCCTACACGGCGAGATCTGCCTACAATGAGCAGTTCTTC. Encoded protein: CASSDSGSSYTARSAYNEQFF.

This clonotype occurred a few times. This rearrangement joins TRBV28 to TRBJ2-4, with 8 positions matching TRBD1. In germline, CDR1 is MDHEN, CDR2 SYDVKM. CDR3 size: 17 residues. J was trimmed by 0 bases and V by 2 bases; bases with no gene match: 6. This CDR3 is CASSLVTGAGAKNIQYF. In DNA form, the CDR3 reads TGTGCCAGCAGTTTAGTGACAGGGGCGGGAGCCAAAAACATTCAGTACTTC.

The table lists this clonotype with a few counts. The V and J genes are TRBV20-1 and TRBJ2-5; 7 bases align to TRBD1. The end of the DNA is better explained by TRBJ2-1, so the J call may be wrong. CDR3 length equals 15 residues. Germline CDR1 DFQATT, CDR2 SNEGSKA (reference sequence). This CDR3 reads CSAEDRFQYHDEQFF. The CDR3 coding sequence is TGCAGTGCGGAGGACAGGTTCCAATACCACGATGAGCAGTTCTTC.

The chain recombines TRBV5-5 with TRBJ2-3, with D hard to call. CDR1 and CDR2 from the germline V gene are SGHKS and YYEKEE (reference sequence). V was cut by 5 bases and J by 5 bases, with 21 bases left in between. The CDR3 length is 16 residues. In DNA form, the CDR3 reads TGTGCCAGCAGTCCGACTGGACCGCAAAATGGAGATACGCAGTATTTT. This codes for CASSPTGPQNGDTQYF.

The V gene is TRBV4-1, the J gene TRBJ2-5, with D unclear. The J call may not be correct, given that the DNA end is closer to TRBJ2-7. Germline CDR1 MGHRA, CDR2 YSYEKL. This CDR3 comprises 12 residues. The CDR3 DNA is TGCGCCAGCAGCGAAAGAGGATTCGAGCAGTACTTC. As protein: CASSERGFEQYF.

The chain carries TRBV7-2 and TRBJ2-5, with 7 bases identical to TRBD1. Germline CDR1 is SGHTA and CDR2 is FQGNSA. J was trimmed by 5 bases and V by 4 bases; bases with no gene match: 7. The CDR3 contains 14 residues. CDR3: CASSSWTGTETQYF. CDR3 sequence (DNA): TGTGCCAGCAGCTCTTGGACAGGCACGGAGACCCAGTACTTC.

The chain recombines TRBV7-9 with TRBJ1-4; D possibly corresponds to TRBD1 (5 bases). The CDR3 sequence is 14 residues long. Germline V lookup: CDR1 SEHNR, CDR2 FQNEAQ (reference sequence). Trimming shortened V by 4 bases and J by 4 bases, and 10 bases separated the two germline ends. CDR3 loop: CASSSTAYNEKLFF. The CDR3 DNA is TGTGCCAGCAGCTCGACAGCCTATAATGAAAAACTGTTTTTT.

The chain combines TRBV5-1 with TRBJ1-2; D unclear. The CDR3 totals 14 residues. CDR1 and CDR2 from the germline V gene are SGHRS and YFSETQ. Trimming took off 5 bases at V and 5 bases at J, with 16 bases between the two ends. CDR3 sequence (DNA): TGCGCCAGCAGACCTGAAACATCGGGATATGGCTACACCTTC. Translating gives CASRPETSGYGYTF.

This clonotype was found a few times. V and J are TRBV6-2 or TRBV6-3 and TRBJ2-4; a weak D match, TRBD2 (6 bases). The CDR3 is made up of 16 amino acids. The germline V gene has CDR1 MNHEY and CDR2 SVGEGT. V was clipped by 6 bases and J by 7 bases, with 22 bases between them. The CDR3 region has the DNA TGTGCCAGCAGCTTAGACAGTTGGAGGGTCCGGAACATTCAGTACTTC. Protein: CASSLDSWRVRNIQYF.

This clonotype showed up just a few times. CDR3 residues: CASSEGVAYEQFF. In DNA form, the CDR3 reads TGTGCCAGCAGCGAGGGGGTAGCCTACGAGCAGTTCTTC. This chain joins TRBV9 and TRBJ2-1; tentative D call: TRBD1 (6 bases). This CDR3 has 13 residues. Looked up from germline, CDR1 is SGDLS and CDR2 is YYNGEE. V lost 3 bases and J lost 10, with 14 bases in between.

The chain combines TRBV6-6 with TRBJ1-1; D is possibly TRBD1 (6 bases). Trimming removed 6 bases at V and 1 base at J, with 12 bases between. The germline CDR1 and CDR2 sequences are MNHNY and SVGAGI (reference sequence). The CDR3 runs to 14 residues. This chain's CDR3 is CASRRQESNTEAFF. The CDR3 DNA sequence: TGTGCCAGCAGAAGACAGGAGTCGAACACTGAAGCTTTCTTT.